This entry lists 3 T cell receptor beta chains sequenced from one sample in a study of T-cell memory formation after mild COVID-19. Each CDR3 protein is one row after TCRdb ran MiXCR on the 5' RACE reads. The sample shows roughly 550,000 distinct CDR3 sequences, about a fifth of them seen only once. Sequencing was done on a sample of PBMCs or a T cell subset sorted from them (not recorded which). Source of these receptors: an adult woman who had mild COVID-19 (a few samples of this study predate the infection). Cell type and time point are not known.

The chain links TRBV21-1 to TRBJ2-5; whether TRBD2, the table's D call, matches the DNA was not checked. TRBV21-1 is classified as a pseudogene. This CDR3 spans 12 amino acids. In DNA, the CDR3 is TGTGCCAGCAGCAACGAGGGAGAGACCCAGTACTTC. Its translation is CASSNEGETQYF.

The CDR3 DNA reads TGCGCCAGCAGCCAAGATACGGGGGGCGATACGCAGTATTTT. Translating it yields CASSQDTGGDTQYF. The gene calls are TRBV4-3 and TRBJ2-3, with D possibly TRBD2 on 7 matching bases. This CDR3 is 14 amino acids long. Trimming took off 0 bases at V and 6 bases at J, with 10 bases between the two ends. CDR1 and CDR2 (germline): LGHNA, YSLEER.

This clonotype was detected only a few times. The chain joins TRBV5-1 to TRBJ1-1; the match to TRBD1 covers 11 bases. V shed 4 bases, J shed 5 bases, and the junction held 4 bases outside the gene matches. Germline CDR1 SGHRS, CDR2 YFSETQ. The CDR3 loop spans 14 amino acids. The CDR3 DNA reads TGCGCCAGCAGCGGAGGGACAGGGGGGACTGAAGCTTTCTTT. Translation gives CASSGGTGGTEAFF.